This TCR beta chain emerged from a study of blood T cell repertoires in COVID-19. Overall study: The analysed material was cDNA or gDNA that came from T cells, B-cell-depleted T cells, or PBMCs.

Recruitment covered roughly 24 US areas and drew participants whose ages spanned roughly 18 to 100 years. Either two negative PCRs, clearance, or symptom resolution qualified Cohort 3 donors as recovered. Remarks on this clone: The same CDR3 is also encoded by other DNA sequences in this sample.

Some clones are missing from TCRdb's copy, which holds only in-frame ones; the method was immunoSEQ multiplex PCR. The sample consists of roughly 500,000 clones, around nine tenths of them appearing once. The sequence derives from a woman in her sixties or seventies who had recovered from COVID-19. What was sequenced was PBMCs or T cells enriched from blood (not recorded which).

CDR3 protein: CASSLGLAGGQETQYF. CDR3 DNA sequence: TGTGCCAGCAGCCTCGGACTAGCGGGGGGTCAAGAGACCCAGTACTTC. The rearrangement joins TRBV7-6 to TRBJ2-5, with TRBD2 matching 14 bases. This CDR3 region has 16 residues. Looked up from germline, CDR1 is SGHVS and CDR2 is FNYEAQ. The V and J ends lost 5 bases and 2 bases, in that order; junction bases with no gene match: 4.